This TCR beta chain came from a study of blood T cell repertoires in COVID-19. Generated by immunoSEQ multiplex PCR, the TCRdb table keeps only in-frame clones and is missing some. The sample carries tens of thousands of clones, 85% to 95% recorded once. Deletions cut 3 bases from V and 2 bases from J, with 11 bases between. The CDR3 sequence is 13 residues long. Germline CDR1 is GTSNPN and CDR2 is SVGIG (reference sequence). Sequenced material: peripheral blood. The clonotype comes from a human donor in a cohort sampled during active COVID-19. The rearrangement uses TRBV30 and TRBJ2-7, with D possibly being TRBD1 (5 bases). The chain's CDR3 is CAWSSSGPYEQYF. Written as DNA, the CDR3 is TGTGCCTGGAGCTCATCAGGGCCCTACGAGCAGTACTTC.